This record concerns one T cell receptor beta chain sequence. This sample was included in a study of blood T cell repertoires in COVID-19. Across the whole study: Sources were T cells, B-cell-depleted T cells, or PBMCs; the material itself was cDNA or gDNA.

Per the original data handling: It was from reference gene primer amplification that nucleated cell counts were estimated. Method: immunoSEQ multiplex PCR; TCRdb's copy keeps in-frame clones and lacks some. The V and J calls and clone size are taken from that table; D and trimming were inferred from the DNA. The sample includes approximately 41,000 clones, around 90% of them seen just once. Germline trimming cut 4 bases from V and 4 bases from J; bases unmatched to any gene: 4. This CDR3 comprises 14 residues. CDR1 and CDR2 from the germline V gene are MNHEY and SMNVEV (reference sequence). The chain uses TRBV27 and TRBJ2-3, with 8 bases lining up with TRBD2. Sequences were obtained from peripheral blood. The clonotype comes from a man aged 50 or older with active COVID-19. CDR3 sequence: CASSSGLAADTQYF. In DNA form, the CDR3 reads TGTGCCAGCAGTTCCGGACTAGCAGCAGATACGCAGTATTTT.